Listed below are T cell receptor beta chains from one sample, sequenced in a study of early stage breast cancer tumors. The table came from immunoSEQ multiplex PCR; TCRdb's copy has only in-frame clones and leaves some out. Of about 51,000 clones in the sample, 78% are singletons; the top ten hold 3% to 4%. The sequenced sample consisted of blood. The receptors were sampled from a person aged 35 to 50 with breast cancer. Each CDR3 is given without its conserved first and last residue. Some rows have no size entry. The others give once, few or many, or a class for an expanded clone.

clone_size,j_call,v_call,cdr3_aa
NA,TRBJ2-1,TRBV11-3,ASSPRLAGYNEQF
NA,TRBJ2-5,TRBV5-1,ASSFQTGTQETQY
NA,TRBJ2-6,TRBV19,ASSIDPTGANVLT
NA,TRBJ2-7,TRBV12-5,ASGLCAQPNRDFHYEQY
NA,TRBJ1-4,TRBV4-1,ASSQGRMTGENEKLF
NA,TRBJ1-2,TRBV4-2,ASSPGTGDYYGYT
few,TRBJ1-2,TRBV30,AWNDGVYGYT
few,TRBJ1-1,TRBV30,AWSTGGMNTEAF
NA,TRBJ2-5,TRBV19,ASTSRGYETQY
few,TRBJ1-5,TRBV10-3,AISDQGRQPQH
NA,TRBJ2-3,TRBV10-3,AISDPGGKGTDTQY
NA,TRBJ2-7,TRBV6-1,AGASASAYEQY
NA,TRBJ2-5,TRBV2,ASRPGTSGRQETQY
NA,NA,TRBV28,ASSLRTGGEQY
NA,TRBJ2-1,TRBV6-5,ASSYGVSSYNEQF
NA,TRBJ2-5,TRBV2,ASSQPMGQETQY
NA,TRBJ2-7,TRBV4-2,ASSTSETSGSYEQY
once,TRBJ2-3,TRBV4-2,ASSQEERGTDTQY
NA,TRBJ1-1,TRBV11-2,ASSLGAKRNTEAF
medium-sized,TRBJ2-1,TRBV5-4,ASSSGVVYNEQF
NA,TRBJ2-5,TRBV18,ASSPPQGFQETQY
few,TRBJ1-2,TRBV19,ASSGTGIYGYT
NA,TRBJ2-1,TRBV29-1,SANVGSGEQF